This entry concerns a single TCR beta chain. The sample comes from a study of blood T cell repertoires in COVID-19. Study details: Both acute and convalescent COVID-19 samples were obtained from the United States, Italy and Spain. In each case, the material was cDNA or gDNA derived from T cells, B-cell-depleted T cells, or PBMCs.

Authors' data handling: Scientists estimated how many nucleated cells there were by amplifying reference gene primers. Measured with immunoSEQ multiplex PCR; TCRdb has only the in-frame clones, and not every one. From that table come the V and J calls and clone size; the DNA was used to work out D and trimming. In the table there are 180,000 or so clones, 70% to 85% of which are singletons. The sample was peripheral blood. This sequence originates from a human donor with acute or convalescent COVID-19. The donor label of this sample is uncertain.

CDR3 sequence: CASSSSNSLPTNTEAFF. The CDR3 DNA sequence: TGTGCCAGCAGCTCATCCAACAGTTTGCCGACGAACACTGAAGCTTTCTTT. The chain combines TRBV7-8 with TRBJ1-1; no firm D call. CDR3 size: 17 residues. Trimming left V 4 bases short and J 1 base short, with 19 bases between. The germline V gene encodes CDR1 SGHVS and CDR2 FQNEAQ.